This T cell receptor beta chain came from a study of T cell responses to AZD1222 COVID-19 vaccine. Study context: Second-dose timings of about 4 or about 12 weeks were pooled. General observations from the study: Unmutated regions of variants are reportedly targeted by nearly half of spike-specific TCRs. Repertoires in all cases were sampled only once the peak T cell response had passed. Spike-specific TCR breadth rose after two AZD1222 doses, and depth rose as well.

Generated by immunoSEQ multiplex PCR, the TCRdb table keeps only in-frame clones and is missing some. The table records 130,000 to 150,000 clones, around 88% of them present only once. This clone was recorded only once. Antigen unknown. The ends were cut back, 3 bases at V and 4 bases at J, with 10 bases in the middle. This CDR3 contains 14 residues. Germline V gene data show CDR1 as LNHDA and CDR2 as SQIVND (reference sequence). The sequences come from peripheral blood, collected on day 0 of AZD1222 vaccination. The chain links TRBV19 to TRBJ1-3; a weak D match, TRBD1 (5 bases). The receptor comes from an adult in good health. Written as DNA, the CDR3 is TGTGCCAGTAGTATCTGGGGCGTCGGAAACACCATATATTTT. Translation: CASSIWGVGNTIYF.